This T cell receptor (beta chain) was sequenced in a study of memory B cells and T cells in multiple sclerosis. The study, taken as a whole, reports: Clone-set sizes differed between compartments, so shared clonotype counts needed normalization.

The V and J ends lost 3 bases and 3 bases, in that order; junction bases with no gene match: 5. This CDR3 comprises 16 residues. The V gene's germline CDR1 is SGDLS and CDR2 YYNGEE. Profiling relied on immunoSEQ multiplex PCR, and the TCRdb table lists in-frame clones only, not all of them. The sample gives about 46,000 clones, roughly 87% of which show up once; roughly 1.1% is in the top ten. For this clone: Its matching antigen is unknown.

Separate sequencing covered autoproliferating (CFSE-dim) and non-proliferating (CFSE-high) T cells from stimulus-free culture. Approximately 5x10^7 CFSE-labeled PBMCs were cultured around seven days unstimulated, then replicate wells were pooled. CFSE at about 0.5 uM labeled the PBMCs, which were then cultured unstimulated. The sequence came from a human donor with multiple sclerosis. The specimen was PBMCs from blood kept in culture. V gene TRBV9 combines with J gene TRBJ1-5; 11 bases align to TRBD1. The DNA of the CDR3 is TGTGCCAGCAGCGCCGGGACAGGGGGATTCAATCAGCCCCAGCATTTT. This encodes CASSAGTGGFNQPQHF. Supplemented by reference TRBV9 and TRBJ1-5, the full variable domain reads DSGVTQTPKHLITATGQRVTLRCSPRSGDLSVYWYQQSLDQGLQFLIQYYNGEERAKGNILERFSAQQFPDLHSELNLSSLELGDSALYFCASSAGTGGFNQPQHFGDGTRLSIL.